Below are 20 T cell receptor beta chains sequenced from a single sample in a study of memory CD4+ T cells and cytomegalovirus serostatus. The sort gate was single viable CD3+CD4+CD8-CD45RO+ cells for memory CD4+ T cells. Using immunoSEQ multiplex PCR, the repertoire was profiled, and TCRdb retains in-frame clones only, with some absent. The data hold 85,000 to 100,000 clones, with approximately 80% observed a single time. Sequencing was done on a sample of memory CD4+ T cells from blood. The source is an adult in good health and CMV-seropositive.

The V call is TRBV10-3, the J call TRBJ1-1; possible D gene TRBD1, 5 bases. The germline gives CDR1 ENHRY, CDR2 SYGVKD. The CDR3 covers 13 residues. The germline V and J ends were trimmed by 6 bases and 3 bases, with 11 bases remaining between them. Here the CDR3 DNA reads TGTGCCATCAGGGTTAAACAGGACACTGAAGCTTTCTTT. Translation gives CAIRVKQDTEAFF.

This clone was recorded once. The V and J genes are TRBV5-4 and TRBJ2-7, with 7 bases matching TRBD2. The length of the CDR3 is 16 residues. V dropped 3 bases and J dropped 4; count of bases not matched to a gene: 13. In germline, CDR1 is SGHNT, CDR2 YYREEE (reference sequence). The CDR3: CASSWGGRDRTYEQYF. The CDR3 DNA reads TGTGCCAGCAGCTGGGGTGGGAGGGACCGAACTTACGAGCAGTACTTC.

This clone appeared a single time. The chain uses TRBV6-1 and TRBJ2-1, with TRBD1 matching over 11 bases. The germline V gene has CDR1 MNHNS and CDR2 SASEGT. The CDR3 sequence is 14 residues long. V shed 6 bases, J shed 7 bases, and the junction held 5 bases outside the gene matches. CDR3 region: CASRDRGRTNEQFF. DNA of the CDR3: TGTGCCAGCAGGGACAGGGGGCGAACAAATGAGCAGTTCTTC.

V and J are TRBV5-1 and TRBJ2-2; 9 nucleotides match TRBD2. Trimming removed 3 bases from V and 3 bases from J; junction bases left unmatched: 6. Germline-derived CDR1 and CDR2 are SGHRS and YFSETQ. This CDR3 has 16 amino acids. CDR3 in amino acids: CASSSLAGVDTGELFF. The CDR3 bases are TGCGCCAGCAGCTCCTTAGCGGGAGTCGACACCGGGGAGCTGTTTTTT.

This chain joins TRBV5-1 and TRBJ2-3, with 8 bases lining up with TRBD2. This CDR3 spans 15 amino acids. The V gene's germline CDR1 is SGHRS and CDR2 YFSETQ. Losses at the gene ends were 1 base for V and 6 bases for J; bases not matched to a gene: 7. As DNA, the CDR3 is TGCGCCAGCAGCTTGCGGGAGGGCCTTTGGGATACGCAGTATTTT. Translating it yields CASSLREGLWDTQYF.

J is TRBJ1-3 and V is TRBV9; D perhaps matches TRBD1 (5 bases). CDR3 length: 17 residues. Deletions cut 3 bases from V and 2 bases from J, with 18 bases between. CDR1 is SGDLS, CDR2 YYNGEE, per germline. The CDR3 region is CASSDTTGGTAGNTIYF. CDR3 nucleotide sequence: TGTGCCAGCAGCGATACGACCGGAGGGACGGCTGGAAACACCATATATTTT. The whole variable domain, filled in from reference TRBV9 and TRBJ1-3, reads DSGVTQTPKHLITATGQRVTLRCSPRSGDLSVYWYQQSLDQGLQFLIQYYNGEERAKGNILERFSAQQFPDLHSELNLSSLELGDSALYFCASSDTTGGTAGNTIYFGEGSWLTVV.

This chain connects TRBV2 to TRBJ2-3; 7 nucleotides line up with TRBD1. The V gene end was trimmed by 10 bases and the J gene end by 1 base; junction bases not matched to a gene: 14. In germline, CDR1 is SNHLY, CDR2 FYNNEI. The CDR3 is 16 residues long. The CDR3 bases are TGTGCCACCAAACCCTTAGCAGGGGGAGGCACAGATACGCAGTATTTT. Its protein product is CATKPLAGGGTDTQYF.

The chain employs TRBV7-3 and TRBJ2-5; a weak D match, TRBD1 (6 bases). V lost 5 bases and J lost 5, with 12 bases in between. CDR3 size: 13 residues. Germline V lookup: CDR1 SGHTA, CDR2 FQGTGA. The chain's CDR3 is CASSPGARETQYF. The CDR3 DNA follows: TGTGCCAGCAGCCCAGGGGCCAGGGAGACCCAGTACTTC.

The rearrangement joins TRBV15 to TRBJ1-5; D remains unclear. Germline V gene sequence: CDR1 LNHNV, CDR2 YYDKDF (reference sequence). The CDR3 extends over 15 amino acids. Trimming pared 0 bases from V and 0 bases from J, leaving 6 bases between. The CDR3 DNA follows: TGTGCCACCAGCAGAGAATCCTATAGCAATCAGCCCCAGCATTTT. Its protein is CATSRESYSNQPQHF.

This sequence joins TRBV9 and TRBJ2-7, with 13 nucleotides matching TRBD2. Per the germline V gene, CDR1 is SGDLS and CDR2 is YYNGEE. With V trimmed by 2 bases and J by 4 bases, 6 bases remained unmatched. The length of the CDR3 is 16 residues. The CDR3 reads CASSVTSGRATYEQYF. Here the CDR3 DNA reads TGTGCCAGCAGCGTCACTAGCGGGAGGGCCACGTACGAGCAGTACTTC.

The gene calls are TRBV30 and TRBJ1-2; no clear D. In germline, CDR1 is GTSNPN, CDR2 SVGIG (reference sequence). The V end was cut by 2 bases, the J end by 3 bases, with 7 bases between. The CDR3 has 12 residues. The DNA of the CDR3 is TGTGCCTGGAGTAGTGATTACTATGGCTACACCTTC. Its translation: CAWSSDYYGYTF.

J is TRBJ1-6 and V is TRBV28; tentative D call: TRBD1 (5 bases). Germline lookup yields CDR1 MDHEN and CDR2 SYDVKM. This CDR3 has 14 amino acids. V was pared by 3 bases and J by 9 bases, with 12 bases between. The CDR3 DNA sequence: TGTGCCAGCAGTTTGGGAGGGGCGCGTTCACCCCTCCACTTT. This codes for CASSLGGARSPLHF.

This clone was seen just once. The rearrangement links TRBV5-1 to TRBJ2-6; perhaps TRBD1 as D (6 bases). The CDR3 runs to 20 residues. V was shortened by 4 bases and J by 4 bases, with 27 bases between the two germline ends. Looked up from germline, CDR1 is SGHRS and CDR2 is YFSETQ. As DNA, the CDR3 is TGCGCCAGCAGCCAGACAGGTGCCACAATACTCTCTGTAGGGGCCAACGTCCTGACTTTC. This codes for CASSQTGATILSVGANVLTF.

In this sample, this clone turned up once. The rearrangement joins TRBV5-1 to TRBJ2-7; D unresolved. Per germline, CDR1 SGHRS and CDR2 YFSETQ. The V end lost 4 bases, the J end lost 2 bases, and 13 bases lay between the germline ends. This CDR3 is 14 amino acids long. The CDR3 sequence: CASSPATYTYEQYF. The DNA for the CDR3 is TGCGCCAGCAGCCCGGCCACGTATACCTACGAGCAGTACTTC.

The chain uses TRBV5-5 and TRBJ2-7, with D uncertain. CDR3 size: 15 residues. Trimming left V 0 bases short and J 3 bases short, with 13 bases between. Germline CDR1 SGHKS, CDR2 YYEKEE (reference sequence). CDR3 protein: CASSLDGSSVYEQYF. Here the CDR3 DNA reads TGTGCCAGCAGCTTGGATGGTTCATCCGTCTACGAGCAGTACTTC.

The chain joins TRBV6-6 to TRBJ2-7, with 7 bases fitting TRBD2. The CDR3 runs to 15 residues. Germline V gene sequence: CDR1 MNHNY, CDR2 SVGAGI (reference sequence). V gave up 2 bases and J gave up 3 bases; unmatched junction bases: 7. Here the CDR3 DNA reads TGTGCCAGCAGTTACCTTGGGGGGGGAAACTACGAGCAGTACTTC. As protein: CASSYLGGGNYEQYF.

This sequence joins TRBV19 and TRBJ2-1; D is perhaps TRBD1 (6 bases). Between the trimmed V and J ends, which lost 5 bases and 0 bases, there was a span of 23 bases. The germline V gene encodes CDR1 LNHDA and CDR2 SQIVND (reference sequence). This CDR3 region has 19 residues. The CDR3 DNA reads as TGTGCCAGTAGTCGAATGGGGCAGGGGCTGATTAGCTCCTACAATGAGCAGTTCTTC. It is translated as CASSRMGQGLISSYNEQFF.

The chain uses TRBV11-3 and TRBJ1-1; the match to TRBD1 covers 7 bases. The length of the CDR3 is 15 residues. Germline V gene sequence: CDR1 SGHNT, CDR2 YENEEA. Trimming took 1 base from V and 0 from J; bases not matched to a gene: 2. The CDR3 reads CASSLGDSLNTEAFF. The CDR3 region has the DNA TGTGCCAGCAGCTTAGGGGACAGCTTGAACACTGAAGCTTTCTTT.

V is TRBV11-2 and J is TRBJ1-1; TRBD1 is a possible D gene (6 bases). The CDR3 is 13 residues long. Germline V gene lookup returns CDR1 SGHAT and CDR2 FQNNGV. Trimming cost V 5 bases and J 3 bases, with 10 bases left between them. The CDR3 loop reads CASSPGTYTEAFF. The CDR3 DNA sequence: TGTGCCAGCAGCCCTGGGACATACACTGAAGCTTTCTTT.

The rearrangement links TRBV19 to TRBJ2-1; tentatively, D is TRBD2 (7 bases). The CDR3 consists of 18 residues. Germline CDR1 and CDR2: LNHDA and SQIVND (reference sequence). Deletions cut 3 bases from V and 8 bases from J, with 26 bases between. CDR3 sequence reads: CASSMGGGLRIFRYEQFF. CDR3 coding DNA: TGTGCCAGTAGTATGGGAGGGGGACTAAGGATTTTTCGGTATGAGCAGTTCTTC.